The T cell receptor beta chain described here comes from a study of T cells in Graves' hyperthyroidism and ophthalmopathy. Study conclusions and caveats: Most clonotypes that expanded in the thyroid above 0.001 also showed up in blood.

Exclusion followed for patients with uncontrolled infection, other autoimmune disease, pregnancy or lactation. The V segment lost 6 bases and the J segment 6 bases; nucleotides outside the gene matches: 8. This CDR3 comprises 14 residues. Germline assignment: CDR1 SNHLY and CDR2 FYNNEI. Comments on this clonotype: What it recognizes is unknown.

Amplification of TCR beta CDR3 regions was performed using RNA transcripts as template. During a first-round RT-PCR of the TCR CDR3, the HTBI primer set was used. A single record per CDR3 protein comes from TCRdb applying MiXCR to the multiplex PCR reads. The repertoire holds hundreds of thousands of distinct CDR3 sequences, with around 39% as singletons. The source of this sequence is a man aged 18 to 29 with Graves' hyperthyroidism. The V and J genes are TRBV2 and TRBJ1-1, with 9 bases lining up with TRBD1. What was sequenced was blood. CDR3 nucleotides: TGTGCCAGCAGCCAGGGACAGGGTACCGCTGAAGCTTTCTTT. Protein: CASSQGQGTAEAFF.